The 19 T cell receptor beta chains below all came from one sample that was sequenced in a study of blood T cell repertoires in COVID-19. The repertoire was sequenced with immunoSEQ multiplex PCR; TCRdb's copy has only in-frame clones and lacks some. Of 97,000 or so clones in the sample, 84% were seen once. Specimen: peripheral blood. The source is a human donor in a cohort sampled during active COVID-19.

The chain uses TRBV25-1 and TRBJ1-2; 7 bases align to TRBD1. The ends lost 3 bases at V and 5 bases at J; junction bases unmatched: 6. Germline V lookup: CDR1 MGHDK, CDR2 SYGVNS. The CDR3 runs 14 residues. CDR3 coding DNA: TGTGCCAGCAGTGAGACAGGGAGGAGGTATGGCTACACCTTC. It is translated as CASSETGRRYGYTF.

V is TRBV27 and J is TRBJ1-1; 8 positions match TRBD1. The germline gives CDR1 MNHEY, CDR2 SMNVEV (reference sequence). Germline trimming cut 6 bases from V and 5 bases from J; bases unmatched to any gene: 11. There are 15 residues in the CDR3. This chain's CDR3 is CASSPRQGFRTEAFF. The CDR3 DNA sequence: TGTGCCAGCAGCCCTCGACAGGGGTTTCGAACTGAAGCTTTCTTT.

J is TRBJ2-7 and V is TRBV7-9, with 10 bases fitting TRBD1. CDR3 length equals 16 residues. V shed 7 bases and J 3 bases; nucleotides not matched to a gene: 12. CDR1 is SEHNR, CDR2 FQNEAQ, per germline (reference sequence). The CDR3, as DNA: TGTGCCAGCATCAAGGAATCCGGGACAGGGGTCTACGAGCAGTACTTC. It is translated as CASIKESGTGVYEQYF.

This CDR3 reads CASSDRTSGGLGTQYF. CDR3 nucleotides: TGTGCCAGCAGTGACCGAACTAGCGGGGGACTAGGGACCCAGTACTTC. The chain joins TRBV2 to TRBJ2-5, with 11 bases that match TRBD2. Trimming took 3 bases from V and 7 from J; bases not matched to a gene: 10. Per the germline V gene, CDR1 is SNHLY and CDR2 is FYNNEI. The length of the CDR3 is 16 residues.

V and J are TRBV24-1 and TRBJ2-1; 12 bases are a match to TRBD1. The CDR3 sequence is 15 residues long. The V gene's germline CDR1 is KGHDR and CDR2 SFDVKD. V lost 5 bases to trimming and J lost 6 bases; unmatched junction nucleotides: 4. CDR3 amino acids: CATSGAGQGANEQFF. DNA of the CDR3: TGTGCCACCAGTGGGGCGGGACAGGGGGCCAATGAGCAGTTCTTC.

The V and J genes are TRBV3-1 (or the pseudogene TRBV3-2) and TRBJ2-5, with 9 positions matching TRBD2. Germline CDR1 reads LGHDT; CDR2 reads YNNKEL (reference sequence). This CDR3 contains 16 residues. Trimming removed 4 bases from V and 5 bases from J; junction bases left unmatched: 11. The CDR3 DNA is TGTGCCAGCAGCCTTATAGGTAGCGGGGGTACGGAGACCCAGTACTTC. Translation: CASSLIGSGGTETQYF.

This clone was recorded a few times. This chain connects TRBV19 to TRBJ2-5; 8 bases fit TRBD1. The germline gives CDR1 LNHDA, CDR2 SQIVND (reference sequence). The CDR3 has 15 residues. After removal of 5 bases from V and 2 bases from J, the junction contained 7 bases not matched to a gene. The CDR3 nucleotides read TGTGCCAGTAGTCTCCTCGGGACAGGACAAGAGACCCAGTACTTC. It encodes CASSLLGTGQETQYF.

For the CDR3, the DNA is TGTGCCACCAGTGATCCCCCCGGGGCTTTCTTT. Its protein product is CATSDPPGAFF. The chain recombines TRBV24-1 with TRBJ1-1, with D uncertain. The CDR3 covers 11 residues. Germline values: CDR1 KGHDR, CDR2 SFDVKD. V was cut by 3 bases and J by 11 bases, with 9 bases left in between.

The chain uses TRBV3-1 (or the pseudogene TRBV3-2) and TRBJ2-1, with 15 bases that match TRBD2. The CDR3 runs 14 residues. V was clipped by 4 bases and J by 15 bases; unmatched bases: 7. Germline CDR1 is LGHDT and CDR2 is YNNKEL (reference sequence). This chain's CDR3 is CASSPGLAGGPPFF. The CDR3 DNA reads TGTGCCAGCAGCCCGGGACTAGCGGGGGGCCCTCCGTTCTTC.

The CDR3 here is CASSRTGGFYNSPLHF. In DNA form, the CDR3 reads TGTGCCAGCAGTCGGACAGGGGGCTTTTATAATTCACCCCTCCACTTT. The chain employs TRBV3-1 (or the pseudogene TRBV3-2) and TRBJ1-6; 11 bases are shared with TRBD1. This CDR3 has 16 amino acids. V dropped 6 bases and J dropped 4; count of bases not matched to a gene: 5. CDR1 is LGHDT and CDR2 is YNNKEL in the germline V gene (reference sequence).

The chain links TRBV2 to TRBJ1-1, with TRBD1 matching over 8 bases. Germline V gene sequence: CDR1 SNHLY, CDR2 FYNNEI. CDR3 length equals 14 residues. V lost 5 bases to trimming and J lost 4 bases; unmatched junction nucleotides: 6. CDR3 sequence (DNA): TGTGCCAGCAGTTTCTTTACAGGGGGCACTGAAGCTTTCTTT. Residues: CASSFFTGGTEAFF.

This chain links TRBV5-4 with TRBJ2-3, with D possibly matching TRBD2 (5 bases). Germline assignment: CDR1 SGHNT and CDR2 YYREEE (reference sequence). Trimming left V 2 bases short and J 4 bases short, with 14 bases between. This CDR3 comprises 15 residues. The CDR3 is CASSLGSGSADTQYF. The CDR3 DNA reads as TGTGCCAGCAGCTTAGGGTCGGGGTCCGCAGATACGCAGTATTTT.

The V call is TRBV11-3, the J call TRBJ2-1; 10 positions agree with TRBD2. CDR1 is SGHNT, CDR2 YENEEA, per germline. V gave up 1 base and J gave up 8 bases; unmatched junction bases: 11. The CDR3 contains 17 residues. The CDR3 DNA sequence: TGTGCCAGCAGCTTAGGTTCAGCTAGCGGGGGTTGGTATGAGCAGTTCTTC. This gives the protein CASSLGSASGGWYEQFF.

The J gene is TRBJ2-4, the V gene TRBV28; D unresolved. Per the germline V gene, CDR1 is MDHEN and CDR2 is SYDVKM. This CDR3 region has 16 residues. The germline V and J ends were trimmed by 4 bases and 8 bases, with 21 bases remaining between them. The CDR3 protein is CASSYSRLKGSYIQYF. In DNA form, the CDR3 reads TGTGCCAGCAGTTATTCGAGACTGAAAGGAAGTTACATTCAGTACTTC.

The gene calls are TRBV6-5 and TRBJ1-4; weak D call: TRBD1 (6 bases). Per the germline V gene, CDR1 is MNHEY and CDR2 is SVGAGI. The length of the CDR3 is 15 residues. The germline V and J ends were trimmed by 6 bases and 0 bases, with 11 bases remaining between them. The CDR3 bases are TGTGCCAGCAGATCCGGGACAACAACTAATGAAAAACTGTTTTTT. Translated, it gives CASRSGTTTNEKLFF.

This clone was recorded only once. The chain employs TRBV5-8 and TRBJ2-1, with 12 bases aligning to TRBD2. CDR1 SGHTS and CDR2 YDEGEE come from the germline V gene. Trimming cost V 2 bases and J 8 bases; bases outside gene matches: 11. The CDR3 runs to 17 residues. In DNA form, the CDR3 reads TGTGCCAGCAGCTTCTGGTGGACTAGCGGGGTTTTCGATGAGCAGTTCTTC. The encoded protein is CASSFWWTSGVFDEQFF.

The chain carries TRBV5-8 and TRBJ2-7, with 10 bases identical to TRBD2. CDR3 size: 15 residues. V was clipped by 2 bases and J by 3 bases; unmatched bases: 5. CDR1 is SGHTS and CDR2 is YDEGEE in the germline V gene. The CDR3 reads CASSFSSGGHYEQYF. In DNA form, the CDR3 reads TGTGCCAGCAGCTTCTCTAGCGGGGGCCACTACGAGCAGTACTTC.

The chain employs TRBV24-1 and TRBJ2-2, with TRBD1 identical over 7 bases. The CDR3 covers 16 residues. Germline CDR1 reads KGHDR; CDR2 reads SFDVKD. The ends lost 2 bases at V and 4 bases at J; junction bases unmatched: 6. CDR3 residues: CATSDYSAGGTGELFF. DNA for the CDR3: TGTGCCACCAGTGATTATTCGGCAGGGGGCACCGGGGAGCTGTTTTTT.

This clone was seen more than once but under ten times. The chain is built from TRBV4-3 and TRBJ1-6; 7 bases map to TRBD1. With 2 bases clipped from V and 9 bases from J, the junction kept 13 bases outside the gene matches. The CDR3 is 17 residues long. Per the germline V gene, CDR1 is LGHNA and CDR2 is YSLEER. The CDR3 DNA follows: TGCGCCAGCAGCCAAAGATTAGGACAGGCGACGCTTTCACCCCTCCACTTT. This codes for CASSQRLGQATLSPLHF.